The present T cell receptor (beta chain) was sequenced within a study of OX40 agonist ivuxolimab in advanced cancers. Study overall: Ivuxolimab, an agonist antibody against OX40 (CD134), was given to patients.

This clone has only a few counts. Profiled with immunoSEQ multiplex PCR; TCRdb holds only in-frame clones, not every one. The sample includes about 76,000 clones, over 80% seen only once; the top ten take 1.5% to 2%. Blood draws occurred at baseline, cycle 4 day 1, and cycle 7 day 1. From germline, CDR1 is SGHTA and CDR2 FQGTGA. The V gene end was trimmed by 5 bases and the J gene end by 5 bases; junction bases not matched to a gene: 9. The CDR3 loop spans 14 amino acids. Sample: CD4+ or CD8+ T cells sorted from blood, taken in a trial of the OX40 agonist ivuxolimab. The chain joins TRBV7-3 to TRBJ2-7, with 7 bases fitting TRBD1. The receptor was isolated from an adult with an advanced solid tumor such as melanoma, head and neck, liver or kidney cancer. CDR3 bases: TGTGCCAGCAGCCCAGGCAGGGGGAGAAACGAGCAGTACTTC. It yields the protein CASSPGRGRNEQYF.